This T cell receptor beta chain comes out of a study of technical replicates of blood from a handful of donors. There are 13 residues in the CDR3. V shed 6 bases and J shed 3 bases, with 11 bases lying between them. Germline V gives CDR1 SGHVS, CDR2 FQNEAQ. This clone showed up just once. Only in-frame clones appear in the TCRdb table, and some are missing; sequencing was by immunoSEQ multiplex PCR. This table holds 55,000 to 75,000 clones, approximately 92% found once. This rearrangement joins TRBV7-8 to TRBJ1-1; D ambiguous. The sample comprised PBMCs. The TCR comes from a human donor in good health. Some clones in this sample may be carry-over from other donors' samples. The CDR3 protein is CASRSTRDTEAFF. CDR3 sequence (DNA): TGTGCCAGCAGATCAACCCGGGACACTGAAGCTTTCTTT.